This T cell receptor (beta chain) was obtained from a study of T cell responses to AZD1222 COVID-19 vaccine (dated by TCRdb to about 2021). In terms of the full investigation: TCR sequencing was performed for 230 to 250 trial participants, of whom around 200 were given two doses of AZD1222 and 26 were given two doses of MenACWY control vaccine. Trial participants were enrolled by age into subgroups of 18-55, 56-69 and 70-plus years, and around 150, 28 and 57 TCR-sequenced participants, respectively, were included in these subgroups. Findings and caveats that apply to the study as a whole: Most participants were white British and females outnumbered males, and the authors suggested that clonal diversity may have been underestimated. Only six AZD1222 recipients were SARS-CoV-2 seropositive at baseline, limiting conclusions about previously exposed vaccinees. In the small 56-69-year group, the increase in depth fell short of significance, most likely because of low power. Because no day 14 peak-response samples were available, repertoires were characterized only after the peak T cell response. Reportedly, almost half of the unique spike-specific TCRs recognized epitopes lying outside the regions that are mutated in the B.1.351 and B.1.1.7 variants. The whole spike protein was spanned by vaccine-associated CD4 TCRs, and dominant responses were seen in regions 160-218 and 743-854. A significant rise in spike-specific TCR breadth and depth was observed after two AZD1222 doses relative to day 0 and relative to MenACWY recipients.

The CDR3 numbers 14 residues from cysteine through phenylalanine. Only the CDR3 DNA is retained, 42 bases long and in frame from the first base. V and J lose 2 bases and 3 bases, and a span of 10 bases separates them. Based on the germline V gene, the CDR1 and CDR2 sequences are SNHLY and FYNNEI. The CDR3 regions of human TCRbeta chains were analyzed by immunosequencing. As for how the authors treated the data: TCRs in the repertoires were compared against a reference library of SARS-CoV-2-specific TCRs that had been generated with the MIRA antigen-specificity platform. Breadth was defined as the fraction of unique TCRs that were SARS-CoV-2-associated, and depth was defined as the fraction of total T cells that were SARS-CoV-2-associated. Each spike-specific TCR was assigned to its reactive spike region and to a CD4 or CD8 class using the MIRA data. Log10-transformed breadth and depth values were compared by one-way ANOVA with Sidak's multiple comparisons tests. Held by TCRdb, this immuneACCESS table contains in-frame sequences only and omits some clones. Under half of the omission traces to an unresolved V gene where checked; the cause of the rest is unknown. That table is the source of V, J and clone size, and D and trimming were worked out from the DNA. A total of 150,000 or so clones appear in this sample, around 88% of them only once. Together, the top ten hold approximately 3.1% of the sample.

Comment on this clone: It has no known antigen specificity. Per-nucleotide qualities are absent, and no much larger clonotype sits a single base away.

What the time point label conveys for this sample: baseline before first vaccination. What this sample's treatment or condition label stands for: meningococcal conjugate vaccine given as trial control. Vaccinee samples came from UK trials COV001 and COV002, including a single-blind randomized controlled phase 2/3 trial of AZD1222 (ChAdOx1 nCoV-19) in healthy adults. For TCRbeta chain sequencing, PBMC samples were collected from trial participants at day 0 and at day 28 after the second dose. The TCR originated in an adult in good health. The sequenced sample was peripheral blood, obtained on day 0 of MenACWY control vaccination. The chain is assembled from TRBV2 and TRBJ1-1; confidence is insufficient to name the D gene. The CDR3 protein: CASSESRSDTEAFF. Read as DNA, the sequence is TGTGCCAGCAGTGAATCGAGGTCTGACACTGAAGCTTTCTTT.